This T cell receptor (beta chain) was recorded in a study of blood T cell repertoires in COVID-19. In germline, CDR1 is MNHEY, CDR2 SVGAGI. V was pared by 7 bases and J by 3 bases, with 13 bases between. The CDR3 extends over 14 amino acids. Per the original methods: From reference gene primer amplification, estimates of nucleated cell counts were derived. Generated by immunoSEQ multiplex PCR, the TCRdb table keeps only in-frame clones and is missing some. V and J calls and clone size are copied from that table; D and trimming were computed from the DNA. The sample lists 150,000 to 250,000 clones, 70% to 85% occurring once.

The source material was peripheral blood. This chain connects TRBV6-5 to TRBJ1-5; possible D gene TRBD1, 5 bases. This receptor was obtained from a human donor with acute or convalescent COVID-19. The donor label of this sample is uncertain. CDR3 protein: CASTWEGYNQPQHF. The CDR3, as DNA: TGTGCCAGCACCTGGGAGGGGTACAATCAGCCCCAGCATTTT.